This TCR beta chain was captured in a study of blood T cell repertoires in COVID-19. On the study more broadly: Collection of acute and convalescent COVID-19 samples took place in the United States, Italy and Spain. T cells, B-cell-depleted T cells, or PBMCs provided the cDNA or gDNA that served as material.

This CDR3 contains 15 residues. Germline V lookup: CDR1 SGHRS, CDR2 YFSETQ. V shed 0 bases and J 3 bases; nucleotides not matched to a gene: 2. As processed by the authors: Amplification with reference gene primers provided the estimates of nucleated cell counts. Some clones are missing from TCRdb's copy, which holds only in-frame ones; the method was immunoSEQ multiplex PCR. V and J calls and clone size are copied from that table; D and trimming were computed from the DNA. The table has 90,000 to 100,000 clones, about 81% seen once. Material for sequencing was peripheral blood. The rearrangement links TRBV5-1 to TRBJ2-5; 10 positions agree with TRBD2. This receptor was obtained from an older woman with acute or convalescent COVID-19. The DNA of the CDR3 is TGCGCCAGCAGCTTGGCCCTAGCGGGGGAAGAGACCCAGTACTTC. Protein sequence: CASSLALAGEETQYF.